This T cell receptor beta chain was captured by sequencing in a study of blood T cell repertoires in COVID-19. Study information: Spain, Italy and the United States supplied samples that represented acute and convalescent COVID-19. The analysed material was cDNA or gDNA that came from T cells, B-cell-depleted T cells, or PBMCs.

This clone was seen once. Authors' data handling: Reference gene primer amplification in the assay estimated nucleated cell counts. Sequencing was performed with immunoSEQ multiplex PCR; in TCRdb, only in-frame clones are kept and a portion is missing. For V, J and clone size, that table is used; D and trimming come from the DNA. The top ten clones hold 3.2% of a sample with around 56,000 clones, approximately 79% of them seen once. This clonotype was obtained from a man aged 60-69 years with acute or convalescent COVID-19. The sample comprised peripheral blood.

The CDR3 protein is CASSPTGDVGGSPLHF. CDR3 DNA sequence: TGTGCCAGCTCACCTACAGGGGATGTAGGAGGTTCACCCCTCCACTTT. This chain connects TRBV18 to TRBJ1-6, with TRBD1 matching 7 bases. The germline V gene has CDR1 KGHSH and CDR2 LQKENI. CDR3 length equals 16 residues. V was pared by 3 bases and J by 9 bases, with 11 bases of the junction left unmatched.